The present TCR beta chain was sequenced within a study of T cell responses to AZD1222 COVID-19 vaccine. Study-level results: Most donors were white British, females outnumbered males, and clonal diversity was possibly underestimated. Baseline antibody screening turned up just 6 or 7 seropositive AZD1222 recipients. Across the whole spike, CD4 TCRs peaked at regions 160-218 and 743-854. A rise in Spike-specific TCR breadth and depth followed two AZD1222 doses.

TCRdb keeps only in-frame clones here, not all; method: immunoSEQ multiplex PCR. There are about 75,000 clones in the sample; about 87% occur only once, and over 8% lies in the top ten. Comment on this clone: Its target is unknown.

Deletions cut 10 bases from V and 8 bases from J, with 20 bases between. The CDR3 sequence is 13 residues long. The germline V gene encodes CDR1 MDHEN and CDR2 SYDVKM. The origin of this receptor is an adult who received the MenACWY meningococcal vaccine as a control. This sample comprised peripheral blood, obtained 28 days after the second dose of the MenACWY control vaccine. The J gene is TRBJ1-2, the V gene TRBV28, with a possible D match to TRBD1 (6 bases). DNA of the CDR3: TGTGCCACCCGAGGGGGGGTAACTATCGGCTACACCTTC. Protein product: CATRGGVTIGYTF.